This T cell receptor (beta chain) was captured in a study of blood T cell repertoires in COVID-19 (TCRdb year 2020). In the study overall: Samples from collaborators originated in the United States, Italy and Spain and spanned both the acute and convalescent phases of COVID-19. Nearly every sample came with metadata listing a de-identified subject ID, COVID-19 status, age in years and sex. Subjects who had been exposed to COVID-19, were actively infected with it, or had recovered from it provided the deeply sampled blood TCRbeta repertoires that made up the dataset. The repertoires were made available in a free public database intended to serve as a resource for research on the immune response to SARS-CoV-2. HLA class I and class II types, where available, came from metadata supplied by the sample provider rather than from assay-based typing. The material from the prospective study consisted of cDNA or gDNA derived from T cells, B-cell-depleted T cells, or PBMCs. Samples were obtained from the ongoing ImmuneRACE study (first 160 participants) and from over a thousand subjects provided by 6 global collaborators.

Findings and caveats that apply to the study as a whole: The quantity of clinical and demographic metadata differed by source and by participant and was supplied without curation.

The immunoSEQ Assay, a bias-controlled multiplex PCR, was used to amplify TCRbeta CDR3 regions from genomic DNA. Per the source publication's procedure: Within the assay, amplification of reference gene primers was used to estimate how many nucleated cells each sample contained. To quantify the absolute abundance of each unique TCRbeta CDR3 rearrangement, sequence reads were collapsed and filtered. For each sample, productive Simpson clonality was calculated as the square root of Simpson's diversity index over productive rearrangements. TCRdb limited this immuneACCESS table to in-frame rearrangements with V and J called. A share of clones is missing; checked studies link under half to unresolved V genes, and the rest is unexplained. V and J calls and clone size come straight from that table; D and trimming were deduced from the DNA. The sample table contains 150,000 or so clones; only one count was recorded for around 76% of them. Clones ranked in the top ten supply 8.4% of the sample.

For this clone: Its antigen has not been determined. Base quality data are lacking; no much larger clone is found one base away.

V drops 1 base and J drops 8 bases, leaving 13 bases in between. The CDR3 covers 15 residues, taking in both the cysteine and the phenylalanine. Only the CDR3 region is kept as DNA, spanning 45 bases read in frame from base 1. CDR1 and CDR2, looked up from the germline V gene, are SGHRS and YFSETQ. The collaborating institutions used their own protocols to collect whole blood in K2EDTA tubes. For TCRbeta analysis, collaborator samples were shipped as frozen whole blood, as isolated PBMCs, or as DNA extracted from either sample type. This receptor chain uses TRBV5-1 and TRBJ1-6; no confident D gene assignment can be made. The sequencing sample was made of peripheral blood. The clonotype was recovered from a woman aged 70-85 years with acute or convalescent COVID-19. CDR3 region: CASSLMPGLDSPLHF. DNA sequence: TGCGCCAGCAGCTTGATGCCAGGCCTGGATTCACCCCTCCACTTT.